Each of the 7 T cell receptor beta chains below was sequenced from the same sample in a study of cytomegalovirus exposure and HLA in healthy donors. Researchers ran the PCR with 60 Vbeta and 13 Jbeta primers. Sequenced by immunoSEQ multiplex PCR; TCRdb stores in-frame clones only, minus some. The sample lists 150,000 to 200,000 clones; around 77% were seen once. The sample taken for sequencing was PBMCs. The receptor set was obtained from a man aged 55 to 69 in good health and CMV-seronegative.

The gene calls are TRBV6-5 and TRBJ1-5; no clear D. The CDR3 length is 15 residues. The V gene's germline CDR1 is MNHEY and CDR2 SVGAGI. Trimming pared 6 bases from V and 4 bases from J, leaving 16 bases between. The CDR3 DNA sequence: TGTGCCAGCAGCCCTGGGCCCCCCGGTAATCAGCCCCAGCATTTT. Its protein product is CASSPGPPGNQPQHF.

This clone is a singleton in its sample. The chain couples TRBV9 to TRBJ2-3; a weak D match, TRBD2 (5 bases). V lost 3 bases and J lost 0, with 11 bases in between. The germline V gene encodes CDR1 SGDLS and CDR2 YYNGEE. The CDR3 has 15 amino acids. The CDR3 loop reads CASSGDYSSTDTQYF. The CDR3 DNA follows: TGTGCCAGCAGCGGAGACTACTCTAGCACAGATACGCAGTATTTT.

This clone showed up just a few times. CDR3 nucleotides: TGTGCCAGCAGTTACTCGGTCGGGGAGGGTGGAAAACTGTTTTTT. Protein product: CASSYSVGEGGKLFF. V gene TRBV6-5 combines with J gene TRBJ1-4; the D is unclear. Per germline, CDR1 MNHEY and CDR2 SVGAGI. Trimming took 0 bases from V and 10 from J, leaving 15 bases between them. This CDR3 is built from 15 residues.

The J gene is TRBJ2-2, the V gene TRBV5-4; 8 nucleotides align to TRBD1. V was clipped by 0 bases and J by 6 bases; unmatched bases: 10. This CDR3 comprises 17 residues. Per the germline V gene, CDR1 is SGHNT and CDR2 is YYREEE (reference sequence). The CDR3 spells CASSLDRPAGGSGELFF. The DNA of the CDR3 is TGTGCCAGCAGCTTGGATCGGCCGGCAGGGGGCTCCGGGGAGCTGTTTTTT.

The V call is TRBV7-2, the J call TRBJ1-2, with D possibly TRBD1 on 5 matching bases. This CDR3 has 14 amino acids. In germline, CDR1 is SGHTA, CDR2 FQGNSA. V was clipped by 1 base and J by 7 bases, with 13 bases between them. The CDR3 reads CASSLDAGLSGYTF. DNA for the CDR3: TGTGCCAGCAGCTTAGACGCAGGGCTGAGTGGCTACACCTTC.

This clone was picked up a small number of times. The gene calls are TRBV7-8 and TRBJ2-3, with TRBD1 matching 7 bases. Trimming cost V 7 bases and J 1 base; bases outside gene matches: 2. The germline gives CDR1 SGHVS, CDR2 FQNEAQ. This CDR3 contains 13 residues. CDR3 sequence: CASNDRGTDTQYF. CDR3 in DNA: TGTGCCAGCAACGACAGGGGCACAGATACGCAGTATTTT.

The chain links TRBV6-1 to TRBJ2-4; 7 nucleotides match TRBD2. CDR3 length equals 12 residues. J gave up 5 bases and V 5 bases, and 0 bases lay outside the gene matches. CDR1 and CDR2 from the germline V gene are MNHNS and SASEGT. The CDR3 loop reads CASSRGENIQYF. The CDR3 DNA reads TGTGCCAGCAGTCGGGGGGAAAACATTCAGTACTTC.